Given below is one T cell receptor beta chain in context. Its antigen has not been determined. No base-level quality is on record; no much larger clone is a single base apart. Patients with uncontrolled infections, other autoimmune diseases, pregnancy or lactation were excluded. Diagnoses relied on clinical symptoms, serum thyroxine and TRAb, thyroid ultrasound and orbital computed tomography. Total RNA was extracted with Trizol reagent, and quality was checked on an Agilent 2100 Bioanalyzer. The CDR3 numbers 14 residues from cysteine through phenylalanine. Left in the record is the CDR3 DNA by itself, 42 bases read in frame from the first base. V is reduced by 2 bases and J by 1 base, leaving a spacing of 9 bases between them. The CDR1 and CDR2 encoded by the germline V gene (reference sequence) are LNHNV and YYDKDF. This entry belongs to a study of T cells in Graves' hyperthyroidism and ophthalmopathy (dated by TCRdb to between 2017 and 2020). General notes on the study: To identify distinguishing TCR V-J signatures, a discovery cohort of about 100 patients was used, comprising 40 to 45 with Graves' ophthalmopathy and under 60 with stable Graves' hyperthyroidism. Whether ophthalmopathy could be predicted prospectively was tested in an independent validation cohort made up of under 20 hyperthyroidism patients plus 17 patients who later progressed to ophthalmopathy. The approximately 90 discovery patients were divided at random into training and test sets in a 7:3 ratio. In more than 5 Graves' hyperthyroidism patients, the study also compared T-cell repertoires from thyroid tissue with T-cell repertoires from blood. After sampling, hyperthyroidism patients received methimazole starting at 30 mg daily, and ophthalmopathy patients received high-dose intravenous methylprednisolone. The paper reports TCR Vbeta CDR3 sequencing of fewer than 150 peripheral blood samples: 40 or so ophthalmopathy, fewer than 80 hyperthyroidism and around 17 progressor patients.

The TCR beta CDR3 regions were amplified from the RNA transcripts. For the first round of RT-PCR on the TCR CDR3, the HTBI primer set was used together with the Qiagen OneStep RT-PCR kit. A second multiplex PCR round built the libraries, followed by size selection and purification. Sequencing of the libraries was done on an Illumina HiSeq2000 using paired-end 100 bp reads. In the source study's methods: SOAPnuke was used to process the raw data, removing reads that contained adapters or uncalled bases, had a mean Phred below 15, or lacked an exact match to the constant primer or identifier. High-quality paired reads were merged using COPE v1.2.5, and each unique nucleotide sequence was defined as a clonotype. MiTCR v1.1 was used to align clonotypes to the IMGT TRBV, TRBD and TRBJ reference segments. The analysis was restricted to V-J combinations with a frequency above 0.0001, which together covered about 99% of the repertoires. A TCS score was defined as the ratio of F50 (clonal expansion) to E x V (chaos), with BLOSUM62-based TCRdist applied between CDR3 peptides within each V-J. Welch's t-statistics and random forest reduced roughly 530 V-J features to roughly 13, which were used in a naive Bayes classifier (R e1071). The similarity between thyroid and blood repertoires was quantified using the Morisita-Horn index. Starting from the raw public reads, TCRdb applied fastp trimming at Q25, assembled clones with MiXCR and retained in-frame beta chains. Rows matching on CDR3 protein sequence are summarized as one entry with the most common DNA and genes. TCRdb's processing, not the study's, gives the V and J calls here. The sample table lists 550,000 to 700,000 distinct CDR3 sequences, more than 45% of them with a count of one. The ten largest clones add up to 15% to 20% of the sample.

The research as a whole found: In validation, the model predicted progression to ophthalmopathy with 60% to 71% sensitivity and less than 75% specificity, a median of approximately 6.5 months before onset. A 13 V-J signature model separated ophthalmopathy from stable hyperthyroidism, with roughly 88% sensitivity and 81% to 82% specificity in cross-validation and 80%/75% in testing. Sample size was not statistically predetermined, and blinding of investigators to group allocation was not performed. Most expanded thyroid clonotypes (frequency above 0.001) were also detected in blood, suggesting blood repertoires may reflect thyroid immune responses.

The chain links TRBV15 with TRBJ2-7; the D gene assignment is ambiguous. The source of this sequence is an adult woman with Graves' disease, either hyperthyroidism or ophthalmopathy (not recorded which). Sequencing was carried out using peripheral blood or thyroid tissue (not recorded which). The sequence in DNA is TGTGCCACCAGCAGATCGTTCGGGTCCTACGAGCAGTACTTC. Its coded protein is CATSRSFGSYEQYF.